This T cell receptor (beta chain) was captured by sequencing in a study of blood T cells in healthy people across ages. Study conclusions and caveats: Significant beta diversity loss was already apparent by age around 36, declining roughly linearly. PBMC samples, being unsorted, prevented any conclusive comparison of naive and antigen-experienced cells.

This clonotype was recorded a few times. Antigen: not known. Each of the donors had 8 to 10 milliliters of peripheral blood drawn into EDTA-treated Vacutainer tubes. For the second PCR, which ran for roughly 6 to 11 cycles, a sample-barcoded 5' primer and a J-beta primer mix were used. TCRdb used MiXCR to reprocess the 5' RACE reads, holding one entry per CDR3 protein. This sample has around 1.5 million distinct CDR3 sequences; almost 60% occur once, and the top ten carry over 6.5%. Germline assignment: CDR1 SNHLY and CDR2 FYNNEI. CDR3 size: 17 residues. The junction had 18 bases not matched to a gene; V was cut back by 8 bases and J by 9 bases.

The receptor was isolated from a man aged 18 to 29 in good health. The chain couples TRBV2 to TRBJ2-1, with 11 bases that match TRBD2. Sequenced: blood. The CDR3 sequence is CASAGEPTSGTPPEQFF. CDR3 nucleotide sequence: TGTGCCAGCGCAGGGGAACCGACTAGCGGGACTCCCCCTGAGCAGTTCTTC.